A selection of T cell receptor beta chains follows, all from one sample in a study of radiation and T cells in renal cell carcinoma. Some clones are missing from TCRdb's copy, which holds only in-frame ones; the method was immunoSEQ multiplex PCR. This sample has 13,000 to 15,000 clones, with approximately 52% found just once. The specimen comprised tumor tissue, sampled from a patient whose treatment was nephrectomy without radiotherapy. Source of these receptors: a man in his fifties or sixties with renal cell carcinoma. The CDR3 runs from the conserved cysteine through the conserved F or W. D genes are given only for firm matches. Only part of the rows carry a size: once, few, many, or a class if the clone is expanded.

D | J | V | size | CDR3 | DNA
NA | TRBJ1-1 | TRBV19 | NA | CASSIALGLNTEAFF | TGTGCCAGTAGTATAGCCCTAGGGCTGAACACTGAAGCTTTCTTT
NA | TRBJ1-2 | TRBV15 | NA | CATSTRGDYGYTF | TGTGCCACCAGCACCCGGGGGGACTATGGCTACACCTTC
NA | TRBJ2-3 | TRBV6-1 | few | CASSGQSGQDTQYF | TGTGCCAGCTCGGGTCAGTCCGGGCAAGATACGCAGTATTTT
NA | TRBJ2-1 | TRBV5-4 | NA | CASSGDTYNEQFF | TGTGCCAGCAGCGGGGACACCTACAATGAGCAGTTCTTC
NA | TRBJ1-1 | TRBV6-5 | NA | CASSYSGMNTEAFF | TGTGCCAGCAGTTACAGTGGTATGAACACTGAAGCTTTCTTT
TRBD1 | TRBJ2-7 | TRBV10-3 | once | CATQNRDRGSYEQYF | TGTGCCACCCAAAACCGGGACAGGGGCTCCTACGAGCAGTACTTC
NA | TRBJ2-3 | TRBV5-1 | NA | CASSFPGDTQYF | TGCGCCAGCAGCTTTCCCGGGGATACGCAGTATTTT
TRBD1 | TRBJ1-5 | TRBV5-8 | once | CASSLGPGQGYYSNQPQHF | TGTGCCAGCAGCTTGGGTCCGGGACAGGGTTATTATAGCAATCAGCCCCAGCATTTT
NA | TRBJ1-2 | TRBV5-1 | NA | CASSFGGTTNYGYTF | TGCGCCAGCTCTTTTGGAGGGACCACTAACTATGGCTACACCTTC
NA | TRBJ1-3 | TRBV19 | NA | CASTPRWSSGNTIYF | TGTGCCAGTACCCCCCGGTGGAGCTCTGGAAACACCATATATTTT
TRBD2 | TRBJ2-1 | TRBV14 | NA | CASSPLTSGGPNNEQFF | TGTGCCAGCAGCCCTCTCACTAGCGGGGGACCCAACAATGAGCAGTTCTTC
TRBD1 | TRBJ2-5 | TRBV5-1 | NA | CASSLGQGTFKETQYF | TGCGCCAGCAGCTTGGGACAGGGCACCTTCAAAGAGACCCAGTACTTC
NA | TRBJ1-6 | TRBV25-1 | NA | CASRDTGGQGNNSPLHF | TGTGCCAGCAGGGACACTGGTGGTCAGGGTAATAATTCACCCCTCCACTTT
NA | TRBJ1-1 | TRBV2 | few | CASSPGVSLEAFF | TGTGCCAGCAGCCCCGGGGTCTCTCTCGAAGCTTTCTTT
TRBD1 | TRBJ2-5 | TRBV18 | NA | CASSPGQGQETQYF | TGTGCCAGCTCACCCGGACAGGGACAAGAGACCCAGTACTTC
NA | TRBJ2-1 | TRBV11-3 | NA | CASSPDPLYNEQFF | TGTGCCAGCAGCCCGGACCCGCTCTACAATGAGCAGTTCTTC
TRBD1 | TRBJ1-2 | TRBV6-6 | NA | CASSYFRTGGDGYTF | TGTGCCAGCAGTTACTTCCGGACAGGGGGCGATGGCTACACCTTC
NA | TRBJ2-5 | TRBV5-5 | medium-sized | CASSLLGGRQETQYF | TGTGCCAGCAGCTTGTTAGGGGGTCGGCAAGAGACCCAGTACTTC
NA | TRBJ1-1 | TRBV11-2 | NA | CASSLDPSLRTEAFF | TGTGCCAGCAGCTTAGATCCTAGCCTCCGAACTGAAGCTTTCTTT
NA | TRBJ2-1 | TRBV9 | medium-sized | CASSTRTGPETANEQFF | TGTGCCAGCAGCACCCGTACCGGGCCGGAGACGGCGAATGAGCAGTTCTTC
NA | TRBJ1-2 | TRBV5-1 | NA | CASSPGDAADYGYTF | TGCGCCAGCAGCCCTGGGGACGCAGCGGACTATGGCTACACCTTC
NA | TRBJ1-6 | TRBV7-9 | few | CASSLRDGNSPLHF | TGTGCCAGCAGCTTACGGGATGGGAATTCACCCCTCCACTTT
NA | TRBJ2-3 | TRBV4-1 | few | CASSRDGLVTDTQYF | TGCGCCAGCAGCCGGGACGGATTAGTCACAGATACGCAGTATTTT
NA | TRBJ2-1 | TRBV5-1 | NA | CASSSGYNEQFF | TGCGCCAGCAGCTCGGGGTACAATGAGCAGTTCTTC
NA | TRBJ1-6 | TRBV5-5 | NA | CASSQTLKGSPLHF | TGTGCCAGCAGCCAAACCCTCAAGGGTTCACCCCTCCACTTT
NA | TRBJ1-5 | TRBV27 | NA | CASSLGEYQPQHF | TGTGCCAGCAGTTTAGGGGAATATCAGCCCCAGCATTTT
NA | TRBJ1-1 | TRBV29-1 | NA | CSVEEMGGLETEAFF | TGCAGCGTTGAAGAAATGGGGGGGCTGGAAACTGAAGCTTTCTTT
NA | TRBJ2-2 | TRBV5-1 | NA | CASGGDMNTGELFF | TGCGCCAGCGGGGGAGATATGAACACCGGGGAGCTGTTTTTT
NA | TRBJ1-5 | TRBV5-1 | NA | CASSLGGNYQPQHF | TGCGCCAGCAGCTTGGGGGGGAACTATCAGCCCCAGCATTTT